This T cell receptor (beta chain) is drawn from a study of blood T cell repertoires in COVID-19. As originally analysed: Estimation of nucleated cell counts was performed using reference gene primer amplification. The data were produced by immunoSEQ multiplex PCR, yet TCRdb's version contains in-frame clones alone and is incomplete. D and trimming were read from the DNA, whereas the V and J calls and clone size are those reported in that table. Of about 74,000 clones listed, almost 85% are singletons. This CDR3 comprises 19 residues. Germline V CDR1 and CDR2: SEHNR, FQNEAQ (reference sequence). Losses at the gene ends were 5 bases for V and 4 bases for J; bases not matched to a gene: 17.

Sequencing was done on a sample of peripheral blood. The receptor comes from a human donor in a cohort sampled during active COVID-19. The rearrangement joins TRBV7-9 to TRBJ2-5; TRBD1 matches at 12 bases. CDR3 sequence (DNA): TGTGCCAGCAGCCCGCCCCCGGGACAGGGGGCATTTAGTAGAGAGACCCAGTACTTC. It translates to CASSPPPGQGAFSRETQYF.